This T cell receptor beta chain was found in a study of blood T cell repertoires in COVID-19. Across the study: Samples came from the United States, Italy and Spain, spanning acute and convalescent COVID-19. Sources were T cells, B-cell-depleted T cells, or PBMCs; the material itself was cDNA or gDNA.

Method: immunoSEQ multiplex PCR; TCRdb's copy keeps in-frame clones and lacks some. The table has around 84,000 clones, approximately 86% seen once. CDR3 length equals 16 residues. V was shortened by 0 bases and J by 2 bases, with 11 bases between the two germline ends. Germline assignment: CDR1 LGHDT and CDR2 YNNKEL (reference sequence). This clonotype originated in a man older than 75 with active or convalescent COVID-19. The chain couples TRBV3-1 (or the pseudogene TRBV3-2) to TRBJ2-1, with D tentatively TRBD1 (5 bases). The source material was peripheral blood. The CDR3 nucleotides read TGTGCCAGCAGCCAAGATTGGGGCAACCCCTACAATGAGCAGTTCTTC. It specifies CASSQDWGNPYNEQFF.